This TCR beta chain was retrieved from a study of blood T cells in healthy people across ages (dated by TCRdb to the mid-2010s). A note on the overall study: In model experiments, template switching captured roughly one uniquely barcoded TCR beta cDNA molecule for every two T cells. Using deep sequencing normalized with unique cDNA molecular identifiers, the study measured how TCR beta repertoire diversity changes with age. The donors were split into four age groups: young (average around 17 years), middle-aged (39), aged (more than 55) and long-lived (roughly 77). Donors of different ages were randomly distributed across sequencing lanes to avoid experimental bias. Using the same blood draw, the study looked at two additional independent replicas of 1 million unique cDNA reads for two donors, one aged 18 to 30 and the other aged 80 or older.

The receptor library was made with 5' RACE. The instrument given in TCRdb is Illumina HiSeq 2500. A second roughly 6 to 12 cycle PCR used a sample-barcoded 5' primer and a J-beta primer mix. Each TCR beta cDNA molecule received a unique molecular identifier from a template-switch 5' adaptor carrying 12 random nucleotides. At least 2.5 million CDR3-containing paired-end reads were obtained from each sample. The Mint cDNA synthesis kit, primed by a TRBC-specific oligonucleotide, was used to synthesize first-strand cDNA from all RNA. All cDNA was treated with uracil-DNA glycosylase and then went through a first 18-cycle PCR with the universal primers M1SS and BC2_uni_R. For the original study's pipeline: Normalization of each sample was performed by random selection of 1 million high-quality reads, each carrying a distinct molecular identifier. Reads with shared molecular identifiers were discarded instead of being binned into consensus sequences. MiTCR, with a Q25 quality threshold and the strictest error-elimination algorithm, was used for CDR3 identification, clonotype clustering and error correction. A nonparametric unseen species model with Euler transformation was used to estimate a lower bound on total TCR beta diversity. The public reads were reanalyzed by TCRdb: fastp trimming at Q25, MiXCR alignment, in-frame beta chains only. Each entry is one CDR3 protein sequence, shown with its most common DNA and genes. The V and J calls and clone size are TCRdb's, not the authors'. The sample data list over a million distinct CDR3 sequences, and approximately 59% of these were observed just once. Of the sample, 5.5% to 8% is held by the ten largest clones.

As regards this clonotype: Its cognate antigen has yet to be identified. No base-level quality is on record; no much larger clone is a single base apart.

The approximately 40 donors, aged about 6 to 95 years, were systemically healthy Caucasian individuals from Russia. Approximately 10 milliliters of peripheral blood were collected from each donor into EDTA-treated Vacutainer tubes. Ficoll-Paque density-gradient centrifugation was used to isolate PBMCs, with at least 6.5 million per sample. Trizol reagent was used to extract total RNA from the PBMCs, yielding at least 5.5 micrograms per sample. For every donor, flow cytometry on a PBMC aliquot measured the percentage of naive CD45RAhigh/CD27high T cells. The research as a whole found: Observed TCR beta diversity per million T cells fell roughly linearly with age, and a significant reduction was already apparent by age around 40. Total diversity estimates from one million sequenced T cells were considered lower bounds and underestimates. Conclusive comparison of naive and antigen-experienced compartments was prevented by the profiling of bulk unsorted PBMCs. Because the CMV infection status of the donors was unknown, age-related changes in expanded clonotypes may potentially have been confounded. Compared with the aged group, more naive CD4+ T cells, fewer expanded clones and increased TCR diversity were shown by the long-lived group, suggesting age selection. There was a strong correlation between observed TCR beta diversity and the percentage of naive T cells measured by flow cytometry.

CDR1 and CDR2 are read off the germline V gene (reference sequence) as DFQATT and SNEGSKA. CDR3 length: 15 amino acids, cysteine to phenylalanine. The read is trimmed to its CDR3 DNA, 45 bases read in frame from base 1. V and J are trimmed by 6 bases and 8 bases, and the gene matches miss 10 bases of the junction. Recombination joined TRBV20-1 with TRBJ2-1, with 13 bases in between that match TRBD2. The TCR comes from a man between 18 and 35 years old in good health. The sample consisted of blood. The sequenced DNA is TGCAGTGCAGATACCGGGACTAGCGGGATAGATGAGCAGTTCTTC. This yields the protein CSADTGTSGIDEQFF.